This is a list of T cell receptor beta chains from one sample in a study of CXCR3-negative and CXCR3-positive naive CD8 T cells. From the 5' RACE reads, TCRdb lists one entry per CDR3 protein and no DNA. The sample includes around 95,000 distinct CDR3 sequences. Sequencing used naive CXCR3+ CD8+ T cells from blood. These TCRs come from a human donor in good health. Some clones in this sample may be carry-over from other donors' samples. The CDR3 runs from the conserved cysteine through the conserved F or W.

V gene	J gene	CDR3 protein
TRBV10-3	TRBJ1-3	CATGGTNTIYF
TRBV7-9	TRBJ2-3	CASSLIPGFSTDTQYF
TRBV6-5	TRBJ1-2	CASSYSNPGTGGDYDGYTF
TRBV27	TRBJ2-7	CASSLVSGGGYEQYF
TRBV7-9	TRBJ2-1	CASSPKDSIHFNEQFF
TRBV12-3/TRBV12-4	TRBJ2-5	CASSPEGTGHETQYF
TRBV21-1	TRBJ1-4	CASSNGTQGNEKLFF
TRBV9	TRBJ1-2	CASSAWHDGYTF
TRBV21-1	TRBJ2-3	CASSKGGDRRGDTQYF
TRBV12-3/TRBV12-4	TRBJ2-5	CASSEGPSETQYF
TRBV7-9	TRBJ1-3	CASSGNSGNTIYF
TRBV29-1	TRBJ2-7	CSVELWTSGISYEQYF
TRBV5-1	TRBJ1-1	CASSAGTGNTEAFF
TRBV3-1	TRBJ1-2	CASSQDFLDRGHLVGYTF